This T cell receptor (beta chain) was sequenced for a study of control samples from healthy donors and cancer patients. Clones were read by immunoSEQ multiplex PCR, and TCRdb kept only the in-frame ones, dropping some. This sample has about 63,000 clones, with over 75% found just once. CDR1 is SEHNR and CDR2 is FQNEAQ in the germline V gene (reference sequence). The CDR3 runs 18 residues. V gave up 5 bases and J gave up 2 bases; unmatched junction bases: 14. The TCR was taken from a man in his forties in good health. Input material: blood. The V gene is TRBV7-9, the J gene TRBJ2-2, with 7 bases fitting TRBD1. The DNA for the CDR3 is TGTGCCAGCAGCCTAGACAGGGACCCCTCCCTTAACACCGGGGAGCTGTTTTTT. This translates into CASSLDRDPSLNTGELFF.